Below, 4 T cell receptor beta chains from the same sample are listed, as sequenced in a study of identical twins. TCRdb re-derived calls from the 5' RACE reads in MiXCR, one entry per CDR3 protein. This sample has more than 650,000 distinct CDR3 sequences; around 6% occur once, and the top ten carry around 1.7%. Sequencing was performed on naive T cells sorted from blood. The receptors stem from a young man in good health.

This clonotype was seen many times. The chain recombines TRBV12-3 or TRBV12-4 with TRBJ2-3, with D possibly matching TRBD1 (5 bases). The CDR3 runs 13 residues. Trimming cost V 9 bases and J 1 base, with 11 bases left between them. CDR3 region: CASRQIRTDTQYF. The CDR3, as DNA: TGTGCCAGTCGACAGATACGCACAGATACGCAGTATTTT.

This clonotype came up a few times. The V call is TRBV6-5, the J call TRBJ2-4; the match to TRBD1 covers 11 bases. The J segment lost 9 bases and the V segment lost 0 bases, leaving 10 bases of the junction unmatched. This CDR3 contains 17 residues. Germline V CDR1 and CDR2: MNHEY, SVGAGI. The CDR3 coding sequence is TGTGCCAGCAGTTACTCCCCGGGACAGGGGGTCGGTGGCATTCAGTACTTC. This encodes CASSYSPGQGVGGIQYF.

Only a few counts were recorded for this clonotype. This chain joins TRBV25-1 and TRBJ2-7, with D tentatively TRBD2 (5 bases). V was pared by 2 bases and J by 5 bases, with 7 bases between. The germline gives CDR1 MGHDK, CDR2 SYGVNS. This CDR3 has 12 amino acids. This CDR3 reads CASSEMRDEQYV. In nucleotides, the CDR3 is TGTGCCAGCAGTGAAATGCGGGACGAGCAGTACGTC.

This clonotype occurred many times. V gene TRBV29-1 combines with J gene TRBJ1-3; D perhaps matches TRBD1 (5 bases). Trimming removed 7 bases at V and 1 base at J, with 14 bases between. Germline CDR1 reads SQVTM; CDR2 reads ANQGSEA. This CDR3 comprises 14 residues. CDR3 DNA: TGCAGCGCAACCCCAGGGTCGTCTGGAAACACCATATATTTT. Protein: CSATPGSSGNTIYF.